The entry below describes one TCR beta chain. Its antigen remains unknown. Since a much larger clone is just one base distant, this may be a read error. A modified ARM-PCR protocol with three rounds of nested PCR amplified TCRbeta. TCRdb recomputed calls from the multiplex PCR reads with MiXCR, one row per CDR3 protein. The data contain more than 95,000 distinct CDR3 sequences, approximately 66% of them singletons. This record belongs to a study of tumor and adjacent non-tumor tissue in lung cancer. Study-level points and caveats: Tumor TCR diversity, when higher, was linked to shorter survival.

Trimming took off 3 bases at V and 2 bases at J, with 14 bases between the two ends. The CDR3 is made up of 14 amino acids. CDR1 DFQATT and CDR2 SNEGSKA come from the germline V gene (reference sequence). No cell sorting was done before RNA was extracted from the tissue. The TCR sequence derives from a man aged 25 to 40 with non-small cell lung cancer. The material sequenced was lung tumor tissue. V and J are TRBV20-1 and TRBJ2-7; D remains ambiguous. The CDR3 reads CSASLSEYTYEQYF. The CDR3 nucleotides read TGCAGTGCTAGTCTCTCGGAGTATACCTACGAGCAGTACTTC.